This TCR beta chain emerged from a study of T-cell memory formation after mild COVID-19. Employing constant-segment primers, 5'RACE generated TCR alpha and TCR beta cDNA libraries bearing sample barcodes and UMIs. A single record per CDR3 protein comes from TCRdb applying MiXCR to the 5' RACE reads. In the table there are about 270,000 distinct CDR3 sequences, 16% of which are singletons. Findings and caveats of the study: Day 15 to 85 contracting clones showed balanced CD4/CD8; later expanders leaned CD4+.

This CDR3 has 11 amino acids. CDR1 and CDR2 (germline): SQVTM, ANQGSEA. The ends were cut back, 6 bases at V and 1 base at J, with 6 bases in the middle. This clonotype was seen a few times. As yet, its antigen is unknown. The receptor's source is a man aged 18-30 years who had mild COVID-19 (a few samples of this study predate the infection). Cell type and time point are not known. Sequenced input: PBMCs or a T cell subset sorted from them (not recorded which). The chain recombines TRBV29-1 with TRBJ2-5, with a tentative D call TRBD2 (5 bases). CDR3 DNA sequence: TGCAGCGTGGAGGCCCAAGAGACCCAGTACTTC. Amino acid sequence: CSVEAQETQYF.